One and the same sample provided the 21 T cell receptor beta chains below, sequenced in a study of blood T cell repertoires in COVID-19. Some clones are missing from TCRdb's copy, which holds only in-frame ones; the method was immunoSEQ multiplex PCR. The data show a few hundred thousand clones, with 80% to 90% seen just once and around 4% held by the top ten. Sequencing used PBMCs or T cells enriched from blood (not recorded which). The source of these receptors is a woman aged 40-49 years with acute COVID-19.

The chain joins TRBV3-1 (or the pseudogene TRBV3-2) to TRBJ2-7; 10 nucleotides line up with TRBD2. Looked up from germline, CDR1 is LGHDT and CDR2 is YNNKEL (reference sequence). The CDR3 totals 16 residues. The J segment lost 4 bases and the V segment lost 1 base, leaving 7 bases of the junction unmatched. The CDR3 nucleotides read TGTGCCAGCAGCCAAGGGGTGCTAGCGGGAGTGTACGAGCAGTACTTC. This sequence encodes CASSQGVLAGVYEQYF.

The rearrangement uses TRBV4-1 and TRBJ1-2; 7 bases are shared with TRBD1. V lost 5 bases and J lost 4; bases outside the gene matches: 13. The CDR3 is 16 residues long. Germline CDR1 is MGHRA and CDR2 is YSYEKL. The CDR3 nucleotides are TGCGCCAGCAGCGAAGGCCCCCTACAGGGGATCTATGGCTACACCTTC. As protein: CASSEGPLQGIYGYTF.

The chain carries TRBV19 and TRBJ1-3, with a possible D match to TRBD1 (5 bases). The length of the CDR3 is 14 residues. Germline loops: CDR1 LNHDA, CDR2 SQIVND (reference sequence). V shed 10 bases and J shed 4 bases, with 17 bases lying between them. CDR3 coding DNA: TGTGCCACCCGGGGGGGAGCGAGAGGAAACACCATATATTTT. It specifies CATRGGARGNTIYF.

The CDR3 region is CATHRSGTHKSSYEQYF. The CDR3 DNA is TGTGCCACCCACCGCTCCGGGACTCACAAAAGCTCCTACGAGCAGTACTTC. The rearrangement uses TRBV24-1 and TRBJ2-7; a weak D match, TRBD2 (6 bases). V was cut by 9 bases and J by 0 bases, with 23 bases left in between. CDR3 length: 17 residues. CDR1 is KGHDR, CDR2 SFDVKD, per germline.

Only a few counts were recorded for this clone. The chain is built from TRBV11-3 and TRBJ2-1; D remains unclear. The V end was cut by 4 bases, the J end by 5 bases, with 9 bases between. The CDR3 contains 13 residues. Germline values: CDR1 SGHNT, CDR2 YENEEA. As DNA, the CDR3 is TGTGCCAGCAGCTCACCCCGGGACAATGAGCAGTTCTTC. Its translation: CASSSPRDNEQFF. Based on the CDR3 plus reference TRBV11-3 and TRBJ2-1, the full variable domain is EAGVVQSPRYKIIEKKQPVAFWCNPISGHNTLYWYLQNLGQGPELLIRYENEEAVDDSQLPKDRFSAERLKGVDSTLKIQPAELGDSAVYLCASSSPRDNEQFFGPGTRLTVL.

This clone was counted only a few times. The CDR3 coding sequence is TGTGCCAGCAGAGCCGACTATCAAGCGAACACCGGGGAGCTGTTTTTT. It is translated as CASRADYQANTGELFF. V is TRBV2 and J is TRBJ2-2; possibly TRBD2 for D (5 bases). The CDR3 sequence is 16 residues long. V was cut by 6 bases and J by 0 bases, with 14 bases left in between. Germline-derived CDR1 and CDR2 are SNHLY and FYNNEI.

The V gene is TRBV4-3, the J gene TRBJ2-7; TRBD2 matches 8 bases. J gave up 7 bases and V 0 bases, and 14 bases lay outside the gene matches. This CDR3 spans 17 amino acids. CDR1 and CDR2 (germline): LGHNA, YSLEER. The CDR3 bases are TGCGCCAGCAGCCAAGATCGGGCTAGCGGGCGCTTGGGGGAGCAGTACTTC. Encoded protein: CASSQDRASGRLGEQYF.

This clone has more than one count but fewer than ten. This chain links TRBV28 with TRBJ2-7; 11 bases match TRBD2. V was clipped by 5 bases and J by 0 bases; unmatched bases: 9. The CDR3 totals 17 residues. Germline loops: CDR1 MDHEN, CDR2 SYDVKM. The CDR3 nucleotides are TGTGCCAGCAGTCCGAAACCGGGACTAGCGGCCTCCTACGAGCAGTACTTC. Translation gives CASSPKPGLAASYEQYF. The full variable domain, in which reference TRBV28 and TRBJ2-7 provide the parts outside the CDR3, is DVKVTQSSRYLVKRTGEKVFLECVQDMDHENMFWYRQDPGLGLRLIYFSYDVKMKEKGDIPEGYSVSREKKERFSLILESASTNQTSMYLCASSPKPGLAASYEQYFGPGTRLTVT.

The chain uses TRBV27 and TRBJ2-7, with TRBD2 identical over 12 bases. Germline-derived CDR1 and CDR2 are MNHEY and SMNVEV (reference sequence). The V and J ends lost 5 bases and 0 bases, in that order; junction bases with no gene match: 2. This CDR3 spans 15 amino acids. CDR3 sequence (DNA): TGTGCCAGCAGTCCGACTAGCGGGAGCTCCTACGAGCAGTACTTC. Protein: CASSPTSGSSYEQYF.

CDR3 in DNA: TGCAGTGCGAGCGAGGGAAACATTCAGTACTTC. It specifies CSASEGNIQYF. V and J are TRBV20-1 and TRBJ2-4; TRBD2 is a possible D gene (5 bases). Trimming shortened V by 6 bases and J by 6 bases, and 9 bases separated the two germline ends. The CDR3 sequence is 11 residues long. Germline-derived CDR1 and CDR2 are DFQATT and SNEGSKA (reference sequence).

The CDR3 protein is CASSEEKRVGWTQETQYF. As DNA, the CDR3 is TGTGCCAGCAGTGAGGAGAAGCGGGTGGGCTGGACCCAAGAGACCCAGTACTTC. The genes are TRBV6-1 and TRBJ2-5, with D maybe TRBD2 (6 bases). This CDR3 comprises 18 residues. Trimming pared 3 bases from V and 1 base from J, leaving 21 bases between. Germline V gene lookup returns CDR1 MNHNS and CDR2 SASEGT.

To note about this clone: The limits of the CDR3 on the DNA are not certain, so only TCRdb's listed CDR3 is given. The chain is built from TRBV21-1 and TRBJ1-3; the table's D call of TRBD1 was not tested on the DNA. TRBV21-1 is a pseudogene segment. Termini included, the CDR3 measures 18 amino acids. The CDR3 region is CASSKVGAGNKSGNTIYF.

The chain is built from TRBV28 and TRBJ1-4; the match to TRBD1 covers 8 bases. From germline, CDR1 is MDHEN and CDR2 SYDVKM. This CDR3 is 15 amino acids long. Trimming at V came to 2 bases and at J to 10 bases, leaving 9 bases not matched to a gene. CDR3 DNA: TGTGCCAGCAGTTTAATGGACAGGGTCGCGGGAAAACTGTTTTTT. This gives the protein CASSLMDRVAGKLFF. Full variable domain (outside the CDR3, taken from reference TRBV28 and TRBJ1-4): DVKVTQSSRYLVKRTGEKVFLECVQDMDHENMFWYRQDPGLGLRLIYFSYDVKMKEKGDIPEGYSVSREKKERFSLILESASTNQTSMYLCASSLMDRVAGKLFFGSGTQLSVL.

This clone was observed a few times. The CDR3 is CASSLYPSGANEQFF. The CDR3 DNA is TGCGCCAGCAGCTTGTACCCTAGCGGAGCCAATGAGCAGTTCTTC. The chain uses TRBV5-1 and TRBJ2-1, with 7 bases that match TRBD2. The CDR3 extends over 15 amino acids. Per the germline V gene, CDR1 is SGHRS and CDR2 is YFSETQ. V lost 1 base to trimming and J lost 6 bases; unmatched junction nucleotides: 7.

The sample holds one count of this clone. The identical CDR3 is also encoded by other nucleotide sequences in the sample. CDR3 residues: CASSPGQETQYF. For the CDR3, the DNA is TGTGCCAGCAGTCCGGGGCAAGAGACCCAGTACTTC. The chain couples TRBV6-2 or TRBV6-3 to TRBJ2-5; D may be TRBD2 (5 bases). Trimming stripped 5 bases from V and 2 bases from J, with 6 bases between. The CDR3 length is 12 residues. Germline CDR1 is MNHEY and CDR2 is SVGEGT.

CDR3 in DNA: TGTGCCAGCTCACCCGACAGGTATAGCAATCAGCCCCAGCATTTT. As protein: CASSPDRYSNQPQHF. The rearrangement links TRBV18 to TRBJ1-5; a possible D gene is TRBD1 (6 bases). Trimming took 3 bases from V and 0 from J, leaving 9 bases between them. CDR3 size: 15 residues. Germline V gene data show CDR1 as KGHSH and CDR2 as LQKENI.

The V gene is TRBV12-5, the J gene TRBJ1-2; D possibly corresponds to TRBD1 (5 bases). The V end lost 7 bases, the J end lost 8 bases, and 14 bases lay between the germline ends. The CDR3 extends over 12 amino acids. Germline values: CDR1 LGHNT, CDR2 FRNRAP. The CDR3 DNA reads TGTGCTAGTGCCCCCCCGGGACTAGGCTACACCTTC. Translated, it gives CASAPPGLGYTF.

The chain carries TRBV19 and TRBJ1-2; the D gene is possibly TRBD1 (6 bases). CDR1 is LNHDA, CDR2 SQIVND, per germline (reference sequence). CDR3 length: 19 amino acids. V gave up 3 bases and J gave up 7 bases, with 30 bases separating them. The CDR3 region is CASSIPRQDLKGIMFGYTF. The CDR3, as DNA: TGTGCCAGTAGTATCCCCCGACAGGATCTGAAAGGGATTATGTTTGGCTACACCTTC. The complete variable domain, with remaining parts taken from reference TRBV19 and TRBJ1-2, reads DGGITQSPKYLFRKEGQNVTLSCEQNLNHDAMYWYRQDPGQGLRLIYYSQIVNDFQKGDIAEGYSVSREKKESFPLTVTSAQKNPTAFYLCASSIPRQDLKGIMFGYTFGSGTRLTVV.

V gene TRBV6-5 combines with J gene TRBJ2-2; perhaps TRBD2 as D (5 bases). This CDR3 has 14 amino acids. V was clipped by 7 bases and J by 11 bases, with 20 bases between them. Germline CDR1 reads MNHEY; CDR2 reads SVGAGI. The CDR3 coding sequence is TGTGCCAGCAACCCACTTCGGCTAGCCCCCGAGCTGTTTTTT. Residues: CASNPLRLAPELFF.

Only a few counts were recorded for this clone. The V call is TRBV12-5, the J call TRBJ2-3; 14 bases align to TRBD2. The CDR3 sequence is 16 residues long. CDR1 and CDR2 (germline): LGHNT, FRNRAP. V trimming: 6 bases; J trimming: 5 bases; junction bases outside the gene matches: 7. CDR3 nucleotide sequence: TGTGCTAGTGGGCTGACTAGCGGGGGGGCTGGAGATACGCAGTATTTT. It yields the protein CASGLTSGGAGDTQYF.

The genes are TRBV5-1 and TRBJ2-5; weak D call: TRBD1 (6 bases). From germline, CDR1 is SGHRS and CDR2 YFSETQ. The V end was cut by 4 bases, the J end by 2 bases, with 18 bases between. The CDR3 has 16 residues. CDR3 coding DNA: TGCGCCAGCAGCGCCGGACAGAAGCCGGGACAAGAGACCCAGTACTTC. Encoded protein: CASSAGQKPGQETQYF.